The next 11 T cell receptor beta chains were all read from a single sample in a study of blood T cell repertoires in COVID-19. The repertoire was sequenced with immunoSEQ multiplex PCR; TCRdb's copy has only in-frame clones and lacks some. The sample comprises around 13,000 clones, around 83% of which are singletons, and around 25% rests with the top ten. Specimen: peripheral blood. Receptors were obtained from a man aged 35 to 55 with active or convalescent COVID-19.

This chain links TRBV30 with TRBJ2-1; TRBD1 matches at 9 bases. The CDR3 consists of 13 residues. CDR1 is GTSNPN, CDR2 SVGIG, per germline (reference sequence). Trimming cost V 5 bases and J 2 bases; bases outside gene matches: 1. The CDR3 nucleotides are TGTGCCTGGGGGACAGGGCCCTACAATGAGCAGTTCTTC. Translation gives CAWGTGPYNEQFF.

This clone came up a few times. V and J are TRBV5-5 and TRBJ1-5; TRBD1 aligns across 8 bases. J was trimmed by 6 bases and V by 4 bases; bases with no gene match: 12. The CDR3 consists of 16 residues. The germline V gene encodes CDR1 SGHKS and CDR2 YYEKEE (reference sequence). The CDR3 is CASSLQAGGAGQPQHF. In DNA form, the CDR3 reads TGTGCCAGCAGCCTGCAGGCAGGGGGCGCCGGTCAGCCCCAGCATTTT. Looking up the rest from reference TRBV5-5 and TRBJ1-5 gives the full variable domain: DAGVTQSPTHLIKTRGQQVTLRCSPISGHKSVSWYQQVLGQGPQFIFQYYEKEERGRGNFPDRFSARQFPNYSSELNVNALLLGDSALYLCASSLQAGGAGQPQHFGDGTRLSIL.

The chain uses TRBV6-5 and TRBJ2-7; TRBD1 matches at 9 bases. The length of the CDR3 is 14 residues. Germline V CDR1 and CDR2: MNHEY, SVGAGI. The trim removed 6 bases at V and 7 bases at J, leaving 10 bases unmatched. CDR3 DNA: TGTGCCAGCAGAGCCGGGACAGGGCGGCGGGAGCAGTACTTC. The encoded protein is CASRAGTGRREQYF.

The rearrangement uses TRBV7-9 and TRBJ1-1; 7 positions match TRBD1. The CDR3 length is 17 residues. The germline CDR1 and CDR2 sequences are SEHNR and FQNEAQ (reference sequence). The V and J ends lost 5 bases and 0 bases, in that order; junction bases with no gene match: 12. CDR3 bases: TGTGCCAGCAGCGAGGTGACAGGGACCTCTATGAACACTGAAGCTTTCTTT. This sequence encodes CASSEVTGTSMNTEAFF.

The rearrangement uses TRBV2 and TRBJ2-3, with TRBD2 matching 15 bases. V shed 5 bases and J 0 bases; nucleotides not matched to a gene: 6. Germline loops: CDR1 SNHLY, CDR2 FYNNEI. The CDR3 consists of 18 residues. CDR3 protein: CASSLGLAGGTSTDTQYF. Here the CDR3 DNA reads TGTGCCAGCAGTTTGGGACTAGCGGGGGGAACGAGCACAGATACGCAGTATTTT.

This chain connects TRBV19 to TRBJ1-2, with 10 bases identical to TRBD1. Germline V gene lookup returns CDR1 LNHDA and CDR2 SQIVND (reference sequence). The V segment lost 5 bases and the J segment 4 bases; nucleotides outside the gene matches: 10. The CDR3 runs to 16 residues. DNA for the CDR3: TGTGCCAGTAGTCTCAACAGGGACAGGGGTTTCTATGGCTACACCTTC. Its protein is CASSLNRDRGFYGYTF.

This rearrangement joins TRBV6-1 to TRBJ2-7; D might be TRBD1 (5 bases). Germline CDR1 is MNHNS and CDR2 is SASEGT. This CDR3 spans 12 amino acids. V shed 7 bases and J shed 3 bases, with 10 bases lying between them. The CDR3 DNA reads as TGTGCCAGCACTCAGGGTTACTACGAGCAGTACTTC. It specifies CASTQGYYEQYF.

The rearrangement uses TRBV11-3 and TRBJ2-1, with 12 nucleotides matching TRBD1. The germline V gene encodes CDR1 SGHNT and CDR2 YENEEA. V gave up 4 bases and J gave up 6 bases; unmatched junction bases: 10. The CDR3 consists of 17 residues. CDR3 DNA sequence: TGTGCCAGCAGCTCCCCGGGACAGGGGGCGGGTCCCAATGAGCAGTTCTTC. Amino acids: CASSSPGQGAGPNEQFF.

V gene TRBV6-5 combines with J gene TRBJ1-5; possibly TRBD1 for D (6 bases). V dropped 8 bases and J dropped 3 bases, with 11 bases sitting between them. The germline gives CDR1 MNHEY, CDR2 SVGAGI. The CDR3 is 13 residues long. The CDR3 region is CASGDRLNQPQHF. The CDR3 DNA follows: TGTGCCAGCGGAGACAGGCTCAATCAGCCCCAGCATTTT.

The CDR3 spells CASRYAGGVNTEAFF. CDR3 nucleotide sequence: TGCGCCAGCAGGTACGCCGGCGGAGTGAACACTGAAGCTTTCTTT. This chain connects TRBV4-1 to TRBJ1-1; D remains ambiguous. Trimming removed 6 bases from V and 0 bases from J, with 14 bases in between. CDR1 is MGHRA, CDR2 YSYEKL, per germline. The CDR3 extends over 15 amino acids.

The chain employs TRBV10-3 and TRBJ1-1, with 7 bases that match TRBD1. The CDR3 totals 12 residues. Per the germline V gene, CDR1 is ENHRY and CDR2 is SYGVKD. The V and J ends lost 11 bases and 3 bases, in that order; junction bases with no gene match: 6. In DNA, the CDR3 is TGTGCCGCCCACACAGGGGACACTGAAGCTTTCTTT. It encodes CAAHTGDTEAFF.